What follows is one T cell receptor beta chain and its context. The data were taken from a study of OX40 agonist ivuxolimab in advanced cancers. Germline V gene lookup returns CDR1 GTSNPN and CDR2 SVGIG (reference sequence). The CDR3 runs 14 residues. Between the trimmed V and J ends, which lost 0 bases and 10 bases, there was a span of 13 bases. Repertoires were generated with immunoSEQ multiplex PCR, while TCRdb's copy carries only in-frame clones and drops some. This table has about 83,000 clones, about 86% appearing once. The TCR sequence derives from an adult with an advanced solid tumor such as melanoma, head and neck, liver or kidney cancer. The sequences come from CD4+ or CD8+ T cells sorted from blood, collected in a trial of the OX40 agonist ivuxolimab. The chain carries TRBV30 and TRBJ1-6, with D hard to call. CDR3 sequence: CAWSVPYRGSPLHF. Here the CDR3 DNA reads TGTGCCTGGAGTGTACCCTACAGAGGCTCACCCCTCCACTTT. Supplemented by reference TRBV30 and TRBJ1-6, the full variable domain reads SQTIHQWPATLVQPVGSPLSLECTVEGTSNPNLYWYRQAAGRGLQLLFYSVGIGQISSEVPQNLSASRPQDRQFILSSKKLLLSDSGFYLCAWSVPYRGSPLHFGNGTRLTVT.